A single sample is the source of the 27 T cell receptor beta chains below, sequenced in a study of blood T cell repertoires in COVID-19. Repertoires were generated with immunoSEQ multiplex PCR, while TCRdb's copy carries only in-frame clones and drops some. The table lists about 220,000 clones, 82% of them singletons. The sequenced sample consisted of PBMCs or T cells enriched from blood (not recorded which). Receptors originate from a woman aged 60-75 years who had recovered from COVID-19.

This chain connects TRBV4-1 to TRBJ1-2; 9 positions agree with TRBD1. CDR3 size: 15 residues. CDR1 MGHRA and CDR2 YSYEKL come from the germline V gene. The trim removed 1 base at V and 7 bases at J, leaving 7 bases unmatched. This chain's CDR3 is CASSQAGQGRGGYTF. The CDR3 DNA is TGCGCCAGCAGCCAAGCGGGACAGGGCCGAGGTGGCTACACCTTC.

The V and J genes are TRBV3-1 (or the pseudogene TRBV3-2) and TRBJ1-1, with 12 bases aligning to TRBD1. The CDR3 totals 17 residues. Germline loops: CDR1 LGHDT, CDR2 YNNKEL (reference sequence). J gave up 4 bases and V 2 bases, and 8 bases lay outside the gene matches. The CDR3 region has the DNA TGTGCCAGCAGCCAAATGGGACAGGGGGCAGGAGGCACTGAAGCTTTCTTT. This codes for CASSQMGQGAGGTEAFF.

J is TRBJ2-7 and V is TRBV6-6; TRBD1 matches 7 bases. The V segment lost 4 bases and the J segment 1 base; nucleotides outside the gene matches: 4. The CDR3 loop spans 14 amino acids. The germline V gene has CDR1 MNHNY and CDR2 SVGAGI (reference sequence). This CDR3 is CASSSRQGSYEQYF. The CDR3 DNA sequence: TGTGCCAGCAGTTCCCGACAGGGATCCTACGAGCAGTACTTC.

CDR3 sequence: CASSQETDYPRNTDTQYF. DNA of the CDR3: TGTGCCAGCAGCCAAGAGACAGATTACCCCCGCAACACAGATACGCAGTATTTT. The chain couples TRBV14 to TRBJ2-3, with a possible D match to TRBD1 (5 bases). The V end was cut by 0 bases, the J end by 2 bases, with 18 bases between. The CDR3 contains 18 residues. Germline CDR1 is SGHDN and CDR2 is FVKESK.

The chain's CDR3 is CASSQDPPGQGGKRNTEAFF. CDR3 coding DNA: TGCGCCAGCAGCCAAGATCCCCCGGGACAGGGGGGGAAGCGGAACACTGAAGCTTTCTTT. The chain carries TRBV4-3 and TRBJ1-1; the match to TRBD1 covers 11 bases. Germline-derived CDR1 and CDR2 are LGHNA and YSLEER. The CDR3 has 20 amino acids. Unmatched junction bases numbered 13, after V lost 0 bases and J lost 1 base.

The gene calls are TRBV11-3 and TRBJ2-7; perhaps TRBD2 as D (5 bases). The CDR3 consists of 15 residues. Deletions cut 1 base from V and 5 bases from J, with 15 bases between. Germline V gene data show CDR1 as SGHNT and CDR2 as YENEEA. Here the CDR3 reads CASSLAGQAGDEQYF. CDR3 sequence (DNA): TGTGCCAGCAGCTTAGCCGGCCAGGCCGGGGACGAGCAGTACTTC.

This chain uses TRBV14 with TRBJ2-7, with D perhaps matching TRBD2 (6 bases). V gave up 0 bases and J gave up 1 base, with 13 bases separating them. Germline assignment: CDR1 SGHDN and CDR2 FVKESK. This CDR3 spans 16 amino acids. The chain's CDR3 is CASSQDSGRKSYEQYF. The CDR3 DNA is TGTGCCAGCAGCCAAGATAGCGGCCGAAAATCCTACGAGCAGTACTTC.

The rearrangement joins TRBV9 to TRBJ1-2; D may be TRBD1 (6 bases). Germline CDR1 reads SGDLS; CDR2 reads YYNGEE. V was shortened by 0 bases and J by 6 bases, with 18 bases between the two germline ends. The CDR3 consists of 16 residues. In DNA, the CDR3 is TGTGCCAGCAGCGTAGCACCTAGGGGGATTGGCGATGGCTACACCTTC. As protein: CASSVAPRGIGDGYTF.

The V and J genes are TRBV7-9 and TRBJ2-1; 7 bases are a match to TRBD2. The length of the CDR3 is 13 residues. CDR1 is SEHNR, CDR2 FQNEAQ, per germline (reference sequence). The V and J ends lost 11 bases and 6 bases, in that order; junction bases with no gene match: 10. The CDR3 DNA follows: TGTGCCTCTTCTAGCGGAGCCCTCAATGAGCAGTTCTTC. The encoded protein is CASSSGALNEQFF.

The chain uses TRBV14 and TRBJ1-1; a possible D gene is TRBD1 (5 bases). V lost 4 bases and J 11 bases, leaving 29 bases between the germline ends. Germline CDR1 and CDR2: SGHDN and FVKESK. The CDR3 length is 17 residues. CDR3 region: CASSRRPGTYGFSVAFF. DNA of the CDR3: TGTGCCAGCAGCCGCCGTCCAGGGACTTATGGCTTTAGTGTGGCTTTCTTT.

The chain has TRBV10-3 and TRBJ2-3; possible D gene TRBD1, 5 bases. Trimming took off 7 bases at V and 4 bases at J, with 12 bases between the two ends. The germline V gene has CDR1 ENHRY and CDR2 SYGVKD. The CDR3 is 13 amino acids. The CDR3 coding sequence is TGTGCCATCAAGGACACGGGTGCAGATACGCAGTATTTT. This translates into CAIKDTGADTQYF.

The rearrangement uses TRBV9 and TRBJ1-6; maybe TRBD1 (6 bases). Trimming removed 3 bases at V and 5 bases at J, with 9 bases between. Germline CDR1 reads SGDLS; CDR2 reads YYNGEE. This CDR3 comprises 14 residues. The chain's CDR3 is CASSEGTNNSPLHF. As DNA, the CDR3 is TGTGCCAGCAGCGAGGGGACAAATAATTCACCCCTCCACTTT.

V and J are TRBV27 and TRBJ2-7, with D uncertain. Trimming left V 6 bases short and J 0 bases short, with 18 bases between. Germline lookup yields CDR1 MNHEY and CDR2 SMNVEV (reference sequence). The CDR3 has 16 residues. CDR3 protein: CASSPEVAPYSYEQYF. CDR3 in DNA: TGTGCCAGCAGCCCAGAGGTGGCCCCCTACTCCTACGAGCAGTACTTC.

The V call is TRBV5-8, the J call TRBJ2-7, with D perhaps matching TRBD2 (6 bases). This CDR3 has 12 residues. The germline V and J ends were trimmed by 0 bases and 10 bases, with 11 bases remaining between them. Germline V CDR1 and CDR2: SGHTS, YDEGEE. The CDR3 DNA reads TGTGCCAGCAGCTTGGGGGACTCAAGACAGTACTTC. It yields the protein CASSLGDSRQYF.

The V and J genes are TRBV5-4 and TRBJ2-3, with D tentatively TRBD1 (6 bases). The CDR3 loop spans 15 amino acids. Trimming left V 2 bases short and J 0 bases short, with 10 bases between. The germline V gene has CDR1 SGHNT and CDR2 YYREEE (reference sequence). CDR3 coding DNA: TGTGCCAGCAGCTTTTCAGGGGCTAGCACAGATACGCAGTATTTT. It encodes CASSFSGASTDTQYF. Supplemented by reference TRBV5-4 and TRBJ2-3, the full variable domain reads ETGVTQSPTHLIKTRGQQVTLRCSSQSGHNTVSWYQQALGQGPQFIFQYYREEENGRGNFPPRFSGLQFPNYSSELNVNALELDDSALYLCASSFSGASTDTQYFGPGTRLTVL.

V usage is TRBV6-5 and J usage is TRBJ1-1; possibly TRBD1 for D (6 bases). Between the trimmed V and J ends, which lost 6 bases and 1 base, there was a span of 12 bases. From germline, CDR1 is MNHEY and CDR2 SVGAGI. There are 14 residues in the CDR3. For the CDR3, the DNA is TGTGCCAGCAGGCCTACAGGGAGGAACACTGAAGCTTTCTTT. Encoded protein: CASRPTGRNTEAFF.

The chain has TRBV29-1 and TRBJ1-1, with TRBD1 matching 7 bases. This CDR3 has 12 amino acids. The V gene end was trimmed by 7 bases and the J gene end by 1 base; junction bases not matched to a gene: 3. CDR1 and CDR2 (germline): SQVTM, ANQGSEA. The CDR3 DNA sequence: TGCAGCGGGGGACAGTCGAACACTGAAGCTTTCTTT. Translated: CSGGQSNTEAFF.

This chain links TRBV6-5 with TRBJ2-1; a possible D gene is TRBD2 (6 bases). The length of the CDR3 is 13 residues. Between the trimmed V and J ends, which lost 6 bases and 1 base, there was a span of 7 bases. Per germline, CDR1 MNHEY and CDR2 SVGAGI. CDR3 in DNA: TGTGCCAGCAGACGGGGGTCCTACAATGAGCAGTTCTTC. Encoded protein: CASRRGSYNEQFF.

Here the CDR3 reads CASSSSGTTNEKLFF. The CDR3 DNA sequence: TGTGCCAGCAGCTCTTCGGGGACAACTAATGAAAAACTGTTTTTT. The V gene is TRBV7-9, the J gene TRBJ1-4; D remains unclear. The germline gives CDR1 SEHNR, CDR2 FQNEAQ (reference sequence). This CDR3 is 15 amino acids long. V lost 4 bases and J lost 0, with 9 bases in between.

CDR3 sequence reads: CASSLELAGIHEQYF. CDR3 DNA sequence: TGTGCCAGCAGCTTAGAACTAGCGGGAATCCACGAGCAGTACTTC. The chain joins TRBV7-9 to TRBJ2-7, with 10 bases aligning to TRBD2. J gave up 5 bases and V 1 base, and 5 bases lay outside the gene matches. The germline gives CDR1 SEHNR, CDR2 FQNEAQ (reference sequence). The length of the CDR3 is 15 residues.

This clone occurred once. J is TRBJ2-2 and V is TRBV5-1; TRBD2 matches 7 bases. V dropped 6 bases and J dropped 2; count of bases not matched to a gene: 4. Germline lookup yields CDR1 SGHRS and CDR2 YFSETQ. The CDR3 contains 14 residues. For the CDR3, the DNA is TGCGCCAGCACCTCTAGCGGAAACACCGGGGAGCTGTTTTTT. Residues: CASTSSGNTGELFF.

V gene TRBV6-6 combines with J gene TRBJ1-1; D ambiguous. The CDR3 spans 13 residues. Germline loops: CDR1 MNHNY, CDR2 SVGAGI (reference sequence). V gave up 5 bases and J gave up 1 base, with 8 bases separating them. CDR3 amino acids: CASSVTENTEAFF. The CDR3 region has the DNA TGTGCCAGCAGTGTAACTGAGAACACTGAAGCTTTCTTT.

This chain uses TRBV4-1 with TRBJ1-5; D is possibly TRBD1 (5 bases). The V gene lost 3 bases and the J gene lost 0 bases, with 18 bases spanning the gap. This CDR3 is built from 18 residues. Germline V lookup: CDR1 MGHRA, CDR2 YSYEKL. The CDR3 DNA sequence: TGCGCCAGCAGCCAGCCTAAGCCCGGGGGTAATAGCAATCAGCCCCAGCATTTT. Encoded protein: CASSQPKPGGNSNQPQHF.

The chain uses TRBV9 and TRBJ1-5, with a tentative D call TRBD1 (6 bases). This CDR3 is built from 16 residues. Trimming cost V 3 bases and J 1 base, with 14 bases left between them. Germline V gene lookup returns CDR1 SGDLS and CDR2 YYNGEE. The CDR3 coding sequence is TGTGCCAGCAGCGGCGGGGGCCCTTTGAGCAATCAGCCCCAGCATTTT. Translation gives CASSGGGPLSNQPQHF. Based on the CDR3 plus reference TRBV9 and TRBJ1-5, the full variable domain is DSGVTQTPKHLITATGQRVTLRCSPRSGDLSVYWYQQSLDQGLQFLIQYYNGEERAKGNILERFSAQQFPDLHSELNLSSLELGDSALYFCASSGGGPLSNQPQHFGDGTRLSIL.

There are a few counts of this clone. V is TRBV2 and J is TRBJ2-1, with D perhaps TRBD1 (6 bases). The V and J ends lost 6 bases and 12 bases respectively, with 12 bases between them. The CDR3 runs to 11 residues. The germline CDR1 and CDR2 sequences are SNHLY and FYNNEI. The CDR3 loop reads CASSLQGGQFF. The DNA of the CDR3 is TGTGCCAGCAGCCTACAGGGTGGGCAGTTCTTC. Together with reference TRBV2 and TRBJ2-1, the CDR3 gives the full variable domain: EPEVTQTPSHQVTQMGQEVILRCVPISNHLYFYWYRQILGQKVEFLVSFYNNEISEKSEIFDDQFSVERPDGSNFTLKIRSTKLEDSAMYFCASSLQGGQFFGPGTRLTVL.

The genes are TRBV6-5 and TRBJ2-7, with 7 bases matching TRBD1. From germline, CDR1 is MNHEY and CDR2 SVGAGI. With 7 bases clipped from V and 0 bases from J, the junction kept 6 bases outside the gene matches. The CDR3 loop spans 14 amino acids. The CDR3 protein is CASNPGTASYEQYF. CDR3 nucleotides: TGTGCCAGCAACCCTGGGACAGCCTCCTACGAGCAGTACTTC.

The J gene is TRBJ2-1, the V gene TRBV2; the D gene is possibly TRBD2 (7 bases). CDR1 is SNHLY, CDR2 FYNNEI, per germline. The CDR3 contains 14 residues. Trimming removed 7 bases from V and 7 bases from J, with 17 bases in between. For the CDR3, the DNA is TGTGCCAGCATGAGGGGGGCCGGGGGGAATGAGCAGTTCTTC. Translating gives CASMRGAGGNEQFF.